These 22 T cell receptor beta chains were all obtained from the same sample, sequenced in a study of regulatory T cells in long-lasting Graves disease. TCR beta libraries were built with iRepertoire HTBI primers and Arm-PCR of CDR3 regions. TCRdb processed the multiplex PCR reads anew with MiXCR; each CDR3 protein has one entry. In the table there are roughly 500,000 distinct CDR3 sequences, roughly 12% of which are singletons. Sample time point: newly diagnosed GD, antithyroid drugs for less than 3 months. The TCR library was made from RNA extracted from PBMCs. Separately, the same data were catalogued under a study of T cells in Graves' hyperthyroidism and ophthalmopathy.

The source material was peripheral blood mononuclear cells (PBMCs), sampled at new diagnosis, from a patient treated with antithyroid drugs. The receptors shown here come from a man aged 30 to 39 with Graves disease.

The sample holds many counts of this clonotype. V and J are TRBV2 and TRBJ2-7; 9 bases align to TRBD2. J was trimmed by 3 bases and V by 4 bases; bases with no gene match: 7. Germline V gene sequence: CDR1 SNHLY, CDR2 FYNNEI. The CDR3 is made up of 15 amino acids. CDR3 sequence reads: CASSATSGPYYEQYF. The CDR3 region has the DNA TGTGCCAGCAGTGCAACTAGCGGGCCGTACTACGAGCAGTACTTC. The whole variable domain, filled in from reference TRBV2 and TRBJ2-7, reads EPEVTQTPSHQVTQMGQEVILRCVPISNHLYFYWYRQILGQKVEFLVSFYNNEISEKSEIFDDQFSVERPDGSNFTLKIRSTKLEDSAMYFCASSATSGPYYEQYFGPGTRLTVT.

This clonotype was observed many times. J is TRBJ2-5 and V is TRBV10-1; no clear D. This CDR3 is 16 amino acids long. V lost 0 bases and J 1 base, leaving 12 bases between the germline ends. The germline CDR1 and CDR2 sequences are WNHNN and SYGVQD (reference sequence). CDR3 in amino acids: CASSESTASIQETQYF. The CDR3 DNA reads TGCGCCAGCAGTGAGTCTACAGCGAGCATCCAAGAGACCCAGTACTTC.

The CDR3 nucleotides read TGTGCCAGCAGCGGAGCAGCCGGAGGAGATACGCAGTATTTT. Encoded protein: CASSGAAGGDTQYF. V and J are TRBV9 and TRBJ2-3; possibly TRBD2 for D (5 bases). V was cut by 3 bases and J by 5 bases, with 13 bases left in between. The length of the CDR3 is 14 residues. Per germline, CDR1 SGDLS and CDR2 YYNGEE. Full variable domain (remainder filled in from reference TRBV9 and TRBJ2-3): DSGVTQTPKHLITATGQRVTLRCSPRSGDLSVYWYQQSLDQGLQFLIQYYNGEERAKGNILERFSAQQFPDLHSELNLSSLELGDSALYFCASSGAAGGDTQYFGPGTRLTVL.

There are many counts of this clonotype. This rearrangement joins TRBV18 to TRBJ2-5; the match to TRBD1 covers 9 bases. The CDR3 spans 15 residues. CDR1 and CDR2 (germline): KGHSH, LQKENI. The J segment lost 5 bases and the V segment lost 5 bases, leaving 9 bases of the junction unmatched. This chain's CDR3 is CASSMETGGLETQYF. The CDR3 region has the DNA TGTGCCAGCTCAATGGAGACAGGGGGATTGGAGACCCAGTACTTC.

This clonotype showed up many times. The chain combines TRBV7-3 with TRBJ2-1, with D tentatively TRBD1 (6 bases). CDR1 is SGHTA and CDR2 is FQGTGA in the germline V gene. Trimming pared 5 bases from V and 8 bases from J, leaving 10 bases between. The CDR3 has 12 residues. The CDR3 sequence: CASSRAGDEQFF. The CDR3 nucleotides are TGTGCCAGCAGCCGAGCAGGGGATGAGCAGTTCTTC.

In the case of this clonotype: A read error may explain this, as a much larger clone is one base away. It is likely a read error, because the conserved phenylalanine at the end of the CDR3 is missing. V is TRBV27 and J is TRBJ2-1; no definite D call. This CDR3 has 14 residues. Looked up from germline, CDR1 is MNHEY and CDR2 is SMNVEV (reference sequence). Deletions cut 8 bases from V and 7 bases from J, with 18 bases between. The CDR3 bases are TGTGCCAGCGTTGGAGTGGGTCTGCCTAATGAGCAGTTCCTC. Translation: CASVGVGLPNEQFL.

In this sample, this clonotype turned up a few times. Germline and junction disagree at one end, which may indicate a read error. V is TRBV18 and J is TRBJ2-7, with D tentatively TRBD1 (5 bases). There are 15 residues in the CDR3. The germline V gene encodes CDR1 KGHSH and CDR2 LQKENI. The CDR3 protein is CASSPPWQGGGEQHF. CDR3 bases: TGTGCCAGCTCACCACCGTGGCAGGGCGGTGGCGAGCAGCACTTC.

This clonotype turned up a few times. The gene calls are TRBV20-1 and TRBJ1-2; D possibly corresponds to TRBD1 (6 bases). V lost 3 bases and J 4 bases, leaving 12 bases between the germline ends. In germline, CDR1 is DFQATT, CDR2 SNEGSKA (reference sequence). This CDR3 has 13 amino acids. DNA of the CDR3: TGCAGTGCTAGTAGGGGGGGAGGCTATGGCTACACCTTC. As protein: CSASRGGGYGYTF.

In this sample, this clonotype turned up a few times. The rearrangement links TRBV5-1 to TRBJ2-7; TRBD2 agrees at 7 bases. This CDR3 spans 15 amino acids. From germline, CDR1 is SGHRS and CDR2 YFSETQ. With V trimmed by 4 bases and J by 0 bases, 7 bases remained unmatched. The CDR3 reads CASSPLRTSSYEQYF. The CDR3 nucleotides read TGCGCCAGCAGCCCCCTTAGGACTAGCTCCTACGAGCAGTACTTC.

This clonotype was counted ten times or more. The chain joins TRBV14 to TRBJ1-3; D not resolved. V was clipped by 3 bases and J by 2 bases, with 2 bases between them. The CDR3 runs 12 residues. Germline V CDR1 and CDR2: SGHDN, FVKESK. CDR3 sequence (DNA): TGTGCCAGCAGCCATACTGGAAACACCATATATTTT. Its protein is CASSHTGNTIYF.

The rearrangement joins TRBV29-1 to TRBJ1-2; the D is unclear. Germline CDR1 and CDR2: SQVTM and ANQGSEA. Trimming took off 4 bases at V and 4 bases at J, with 16 bases between the two ends. This CDR3 has 14 residues. CDR3 region: CSVAPGSWGYGYTF. The DNA for the CDR3 is TGCAGCGTTGCCCCGGGGAGCTGGGGCTATGGCTACACCTTC.

Only a few counts were recorded for this clonotype. The J gene is TRBJ2-7, the V gene TRBV6-2 or TRBV6-3, with 7 bases aligning to TRBD2. Germline-derived CDR1 and CDR2 are MNHEY and SVGEGT. Trimming at V came to 4 bases and at J to 2 bases, leaving 5 bases not matched to a gene. The CDR3 runs to 14 residues. CDR3 nucleotide sequence: TGTGCCAGCAGTTTCCTAGCGGAGGCCTACGAGCAGTACTTC. Residues: CASSFLAEAYEQYF.

V and J are TRBV6-2 or TRBV6-3 and TRBJ2-5; D is unclear. The germline V gene has CDR1 MNHEY and CDR2 SVGEGT. V dropped 6 bases and J dropped 7 bases, with 12 bases sitting between them. The CDR3 totals 12 residues. The CDR3 reads CASSDIKWTQYF. The CDR3 DNA is TGTGCCAGCAGCGACATAAAGTGGACCCAGTACTTC.

This clonotype was picked up many times. V usage is TRBV24-1 and J usage is TRBJ1-1; 7 bases match TRBD1. This CDR3 is built from 13 residues. The V segment lost 7 bases and the J segment 3 bases; nucleotides outside the gene matches: 4. Germline V lookup: CDR1 KGHDR, CDR2 SFDVKD. DNA for the CDR3: TGTGCCACCAGCGCGGGACAGTACACTGAAGCTTTCTTT. It is translated as CATSAGQYTEAFF.

With regard to this clonotype: One end of the junction fails to match germline, which may point to a read error. This chain uses TRBV24-1 with TRBJ1-2, with a weak D call TRBD1 (6 bases). The CDR3 length is 13 residues. Germline lookup yields CDR1 KGHDR and CDR2 SFDVKD. The CDR3 sequence: CATSDTGYYGYTF. In nucleotides, the CDR3 is TGTGCCACAAGTGATACAGGGTACTATGGCTACACCTTC.

This clonotype was counted many times. The rearrangement uses TRBV29-1 and TRBJ1-1, with a possible D match to TRBD1 (5 bases). V was pared by 5 bases and J by 3 bases, with 16 bases between. Germline CDR1 SQVTM, CDR2 ANQGSEA. The CDR3 loop spans 14 amino acids. This CDR3 reads CSVPPGYGDTEAFF. The CDR3 DNA reads TGCAGCGTTCCCCCAGGGTACGGTGACACTGAAGCTTTCTTT.

J is TRBJ2-4 and V is TRBV29-1; D gene uncertain. V shed 4 bases and J shed 4 bases, with 20 bases lying between them. CDR3 length: 16 residues. The germline gives CDR1 SQVTM, CDR2 ANQGSEA. The CDR3 DNA sequence: TGCAGCGTTGCTCGAATTCAGTCATCGGCAAAAAACATTCAGTACTTC. Protein sequence: CSVARIQSSAKNIQYF.

This clonotype was observed a few times. V gene TRBV27 combines with J gene TRBJ1-3; the D gene is possibly TRBD1 (6 bases). V lost 3 bases, J lost 4 bases, and 13 bases lay in between. The germline V gene has CDR1 MNHEY and CDR2 SMNVEV (reference sequence). The CDR3 is 15 amino acids. CDR3 bases: TGTGCCAGCAGTTTGGGTCAGGGGTTAGGAAACACCATATATTTT. Translated, it gives CASSLGQGLGNTIYF.

This clonotype turned up a few times. One end of the junction fails to match germline, which may point to a read error. The V and J genes are TRBV7-9 and TRBJ2-1; D remains unclear. Per the germline V gene, CDR1 is SEHNR and CDR2 is FQNEAQ (reference sequence). The CDR3 extends over 13 amino acids. The CDR3 loop reads CASSLAVQNLEYF. The CDR3, as DNA: TGTGCCAGCAGCTTAGCGGTCCAGAACCTTGAGTACTTC.

This clonotype was recorded only once. The rearrangement joins TRBV11-2 to TRBJ1-2, with TRBD1 matching over 9 bases. Trimming cost V 5 bases and J 8 bases; bases outside gene matches: 9. The CDR3 totals 14 residues. The germline V gene has CDR1 SGHAT and CDR2 FQNNGV. CDR3 amino acids: CASSPTGQGSGYTF. CDR3 bases: TGTGCCAGCAGCCCGACGGGACAGGGTTCCGGCTACACCTTC.

CDR3: CASSPASTQGANSPLHF. CDR3 DNA sequence: TGTGCCAGCAGCCCAGCCTCGACGCAGGGGGCAAACTCACCCCTCCACTTT. The gene calls are TRBV7-9 and TRBJ1-6, with 8 positions matching TRBD1. The CDR3 covers 17 residues. CDR1 is SEHNR and CDR2 is FQNEAQ in the germline V gene (reference sequence). The ends lost 5 bases at V and 10 bases at J; junction bases unmatched: 16.

This clonotype has at least ten counts. The gene calls are TRBV5-1 and TRBJ2-7; 8 positions agree with TRBD1. The CDR3 covers 15 residues. CDR1 is SGHRS, CDR2 YFSETQ, per germline. V shed 3 bases and J 6 bases; nucleotides not matched to a gene: 11. CDR3: CASSSGQGANGEQYF. DNA for the CDR3: TGCGCCAGCAGCTCAGGACAGGGCGCCAACGGCGAGCAGTACTTC.